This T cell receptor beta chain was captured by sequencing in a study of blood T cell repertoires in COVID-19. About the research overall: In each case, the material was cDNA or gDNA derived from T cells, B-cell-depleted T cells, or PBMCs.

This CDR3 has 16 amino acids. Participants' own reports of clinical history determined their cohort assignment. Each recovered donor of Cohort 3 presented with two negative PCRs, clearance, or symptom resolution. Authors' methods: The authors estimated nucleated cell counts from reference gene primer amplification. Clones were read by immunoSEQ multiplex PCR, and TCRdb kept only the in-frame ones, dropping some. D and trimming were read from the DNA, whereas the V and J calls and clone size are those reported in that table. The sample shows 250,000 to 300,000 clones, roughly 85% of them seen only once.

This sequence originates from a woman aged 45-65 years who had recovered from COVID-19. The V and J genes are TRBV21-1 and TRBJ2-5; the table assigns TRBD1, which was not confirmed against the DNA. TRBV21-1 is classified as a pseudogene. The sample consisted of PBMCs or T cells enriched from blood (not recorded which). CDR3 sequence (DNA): TGTGCCAGCAGCCCTAGGAGGACAGGGGGCTGGGAGACCCAGTACTTC. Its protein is CASSPRRTGGWETQYF.